This T cell receptor (beta chain) was found in a study of siplizumab effects on memory and regulatory T cells. The study, taken as a whole, reports: Contribution to the alloresponse seemed major for naive T cells, which also seemed more diverse than memory cells. Naive or memory phenotype was unassignable for roughly 80-95% of proliferating CD4+ or CD8+ clones.

Trimming removed 5 bases from V and 0 bases from J, with 8 bases in between. The CDR3 is 15 amino acids. Per germline, CDR1 LNHDA and CDR2 SQIVND (reference sequence). Profiling relied on immunoSEQ multiplex PCR, and the TCRdb table lists in-frame clones only, not all of them. This table holds roughly 97,000 clones, about 93% found once. As for this clone: Its antigen remains unknown.

This clonotype originated in a human donor in good health. Specimen: Tregs sorted from blood. The V call is TRBV19, the J call TRBJ2-6; D is undetermined. The CDR3 is CASSSRNSGANVLTF. The CDR3 DNA reads as TGTGCCAGTAGTTCGAGGAACTCTGGGGCCAACGTCCTGACTTTC.